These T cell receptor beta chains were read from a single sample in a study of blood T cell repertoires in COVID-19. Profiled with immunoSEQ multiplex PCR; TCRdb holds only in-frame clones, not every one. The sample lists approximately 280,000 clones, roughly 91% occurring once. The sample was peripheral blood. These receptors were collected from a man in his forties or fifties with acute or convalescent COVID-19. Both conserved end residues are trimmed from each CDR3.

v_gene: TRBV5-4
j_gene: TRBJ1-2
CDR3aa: ASSPGGWGYT

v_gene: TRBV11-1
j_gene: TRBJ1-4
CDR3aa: ASSLGGGDEKLF

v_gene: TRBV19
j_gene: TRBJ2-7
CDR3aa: ASSIEAGGRYEQY

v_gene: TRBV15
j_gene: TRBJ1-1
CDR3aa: ATSRGLGVSTEAF

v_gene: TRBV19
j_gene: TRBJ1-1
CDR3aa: ASSIGRRAVGTEAF

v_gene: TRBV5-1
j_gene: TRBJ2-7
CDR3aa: ASSLRTRGEQY

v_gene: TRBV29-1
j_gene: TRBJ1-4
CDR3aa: SVDTGTNEKLF

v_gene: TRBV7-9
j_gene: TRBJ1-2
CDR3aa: ASSLFGSYGYT

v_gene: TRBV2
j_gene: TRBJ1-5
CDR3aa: ASRDRGYSNQPQH

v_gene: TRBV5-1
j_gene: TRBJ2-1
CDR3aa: ASSLDRAGGADNEQF

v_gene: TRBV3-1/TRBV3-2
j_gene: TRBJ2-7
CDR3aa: ASGQSYEQY

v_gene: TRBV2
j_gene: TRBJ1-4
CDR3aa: ASSITGLRDEKLF

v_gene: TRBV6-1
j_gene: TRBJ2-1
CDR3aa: ASSEKQARYNEQF

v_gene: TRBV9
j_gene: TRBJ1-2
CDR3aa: ASSVGLSGGYT

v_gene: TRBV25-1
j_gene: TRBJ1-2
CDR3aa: ASREQGNYGYT

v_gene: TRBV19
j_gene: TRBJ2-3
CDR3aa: ASSMYRGRDTQY

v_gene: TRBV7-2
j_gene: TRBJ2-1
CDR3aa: ASSVDRQVYNEQF

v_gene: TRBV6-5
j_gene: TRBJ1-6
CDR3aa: ASSEGGTDSPLH

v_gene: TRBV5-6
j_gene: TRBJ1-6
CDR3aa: ASSSGTGNRVYNSPLH

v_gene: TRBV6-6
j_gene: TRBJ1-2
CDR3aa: ASRGTGETSNYGYT

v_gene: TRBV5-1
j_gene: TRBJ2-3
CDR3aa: ASSLVGGLSTDTQY

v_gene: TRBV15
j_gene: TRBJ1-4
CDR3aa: ATSMGQGGEKLF

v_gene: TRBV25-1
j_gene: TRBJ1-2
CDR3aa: ASTPTGDYGYT

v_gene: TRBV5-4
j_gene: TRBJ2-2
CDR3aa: ASSLRETANTGELF

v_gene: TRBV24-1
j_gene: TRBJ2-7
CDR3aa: ATSGPGLSEQY

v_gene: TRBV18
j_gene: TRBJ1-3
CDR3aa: ASSPGQAADTIY

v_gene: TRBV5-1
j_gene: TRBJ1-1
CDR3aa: ASSSPGRTVNTEAF

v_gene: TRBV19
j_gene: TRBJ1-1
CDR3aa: ASSSPDRGTEAF

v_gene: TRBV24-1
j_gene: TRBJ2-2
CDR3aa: ATGWGPGELF

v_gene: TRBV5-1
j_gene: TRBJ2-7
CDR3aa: ASRRTGDSYEQY

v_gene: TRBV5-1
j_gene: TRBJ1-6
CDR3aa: ASRETTGDNSPLH

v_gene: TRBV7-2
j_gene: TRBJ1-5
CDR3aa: ASSREWAVPPQH

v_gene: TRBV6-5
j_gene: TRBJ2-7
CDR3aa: ASSYSQGSDEQY

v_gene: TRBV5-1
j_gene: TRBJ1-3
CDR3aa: ASSWTTGTGGLYRSGNTIY

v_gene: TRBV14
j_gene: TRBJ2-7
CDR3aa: ASSQDGTGYEQY

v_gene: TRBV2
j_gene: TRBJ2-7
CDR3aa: ASRGQTYEQY

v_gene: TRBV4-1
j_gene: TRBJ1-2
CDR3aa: ASSQPDSQPLGYT

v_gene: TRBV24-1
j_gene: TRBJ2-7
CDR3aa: ATSGSRDEQY

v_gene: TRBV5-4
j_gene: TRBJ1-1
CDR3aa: ASSLTGVNTEAF

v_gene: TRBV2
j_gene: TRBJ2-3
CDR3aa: ASTLSGSTDTQY

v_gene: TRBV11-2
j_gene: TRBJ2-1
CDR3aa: ASSLVRYSEQF

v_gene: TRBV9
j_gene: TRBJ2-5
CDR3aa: ASSISLGAQETQY

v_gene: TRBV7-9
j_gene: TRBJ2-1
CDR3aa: ASDRGTYNEQF